A single sample gave rise to the 6 T cell receptor beta chains below, sequenced in a study of sequential checkpoint blockade in melanoma (dated by TCRdb to about 2019). In light of the paper, this sample's treatment or condition label describes: randomized to nivolumab then ipilimumab (arm A) or the reverse (arm B). Libraries were constructed by the immunoSEQ multiplex PCR assay. Sourced from immuneACCESS, this table was stored by TCRdb with only in-frame sequences that have V and J called. A share of the clones is absent; for the studies checked, an unresolved V gene accounts for under half, and the remainder has no known explanation. This sample gives thousands of clones in total; roughly 77% of them show up just once. The biggest ten clones account for about a quarter of the sample. This specimen was CD8+ T cells sorted from blood (inferred from file names), taken from a patient given nivolumab and ipilimumab in sequence. The receptors were gathered from a human donor with melanoma.

The rearrangement uses TRBV9 and TRBJ2-7; 9 bases align to TRBD1. CDR3 size: 14 residues. V was clipped by 3 bases and J by 2 bases; unmatched bases: 3. Germline V CDR1 and CDR2: SGDLS, YYNGEE. The CDR3 protein is CASSAGQGTYEQYF. CDR3 nucleotide sequence: TGTGCCAGCAGCGCGGGACAGGGAACCTACGAGCAGTACTTC.

The gene calls are TRBV9 and TRBJ2-3; possible D gene TRBD2, 7 bases. The CDR3 consists of 16 residues. Trimming took off 1 base at V and 4 bases at J, with 16 bases between the two ends. Germline V lookup: CDR1 SGDLS, CDR2 YYNGEE. The CDR3 coding sequence is TGTGCCAGCAGCGTATCCGGGGGGCGCTGGGCAGATACGCAGTATTTT. Its protein product is CASSVSGGRWADTQYF. Full variable domain (missing parts from reference TRBV9 and TRBJ2-3): DSGVTQTPKHLITATGQRVTLRCSPRSGDLSVYWYQQSLDQGLQFLIQYYNGEERAKGNILERFSAQQFPDLHSELNLSSLELGDSALYFCASSVSGGRWADTQYFGPGTRLTVL.

This clone has more than one count but fewer than ten. V is TRBV4-1 and J is TRBJ2-5; 8 nucleotides line up with TRBD1. V was pared by 1 base and J by 2 bases, with 3 bases of the junction left unmatched. This CDR3 has 15 residues. Germline lookup yields CDR1 MGHRA and CDR2 YSYEKL. CDR3 in amino acids: CASSQGTGLQETQYF. The DNA of the CDR3 is TGCGCCAGCAGCCAAGGGACAGGGCTGCAAGAGACCCAGTACTTC.

This clone was recorded only once. The chain uses TRBV6-5 and TRBJ1-1; no reliable D call. Between the trimmed V and J ends, which lost 5 bases and 4 bases, there was a span of 14 bases. This CDR3 comprises 14 residues. Germline V gene lookup returns CDR1 MNHEY and CDR2 SVGAGI. CDR3 sequence: CASSQGPRGTEAFF. The CDR3, as DNA: TGTGCCAGCAGTCAAGGTCCCCGGGGCACTGAAGCTTTCTTT.

The chain links TRBV7-3 to TRBJ2-7, with D unresolved. Trimming pared 1 base from V and 1 base from J, leaving 5 bases between. CDR3 length equals 13 residues. CDR1 is SGHTA, CDR2 FQGTGA, per germline. The CDR3 coding sequence is TGTGCCAGCAGCTTAATCAGTTCCTACGAGCAGTACTTC. Amino acids: CASSLISSYEQYF.

The V call is TRBV19, the J call TRBJ2-6; D is unclear. Germline assignment: CDR1 LNHDA and CDR2 SQIVND (reference sequence). Trimming shortened V by 2 bases and J by 2 bases, and 4 bases separated the two germline ends. This CDR3 contains 14 residues. CDR3 in amino acids: CASSILTGANVLTF. DNA of the CDR3: TGTGCCAGTAGTATATTAACTGGGGCCAACGTCCTGACTTTC.